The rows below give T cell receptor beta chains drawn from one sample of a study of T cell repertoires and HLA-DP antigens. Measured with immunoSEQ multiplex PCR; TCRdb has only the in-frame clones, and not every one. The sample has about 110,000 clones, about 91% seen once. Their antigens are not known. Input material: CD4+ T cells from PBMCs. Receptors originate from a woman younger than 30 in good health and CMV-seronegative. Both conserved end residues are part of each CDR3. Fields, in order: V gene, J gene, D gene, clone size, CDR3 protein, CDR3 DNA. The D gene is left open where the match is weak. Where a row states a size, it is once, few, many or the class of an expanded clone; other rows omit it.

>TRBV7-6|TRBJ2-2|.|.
CASTSLRPQGIGELFF
TGTGCCAGCACCTCTCTCCGGCCACAGGGCATCGGGGAGCTGTTTTTT
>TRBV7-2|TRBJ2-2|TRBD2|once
CASSFSGRSTGELFF
TGTGCCAGCAGCTTTAGCGGGAGGAGCACCGGGGAGCTGTTTTTT
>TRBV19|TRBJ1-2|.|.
CASSRDHGYGYTF
TGTGCCAGTAGTAGGGACCATGGGTATGGCTACACCTTC
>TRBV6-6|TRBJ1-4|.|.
CASSYSIQSNEKLFF
TGTGCCAGCAGTTACTCGATTCAGTCTAATGAAAAACTGTTTTTT
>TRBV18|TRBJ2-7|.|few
CASSPASYEQYF
TGTGCCAGCTCACCGGCAAGCTACGAGCAGTACTTC
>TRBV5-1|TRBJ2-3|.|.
CASSFLAGTDTQYF
TGCGCCAGCAGCTTTTTAGCAGGGACAGATACGCAGTATTTT
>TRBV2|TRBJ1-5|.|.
CASSDQGLNQPQHF
TGTGCCAGCAGTGACCAGGGACTAAATCAGCCCCAGCATTTT
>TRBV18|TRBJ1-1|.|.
CASSPWTDEAFF
TGTGCCAGCTCACCTTGGACAGATGAAGCTTTCTTT
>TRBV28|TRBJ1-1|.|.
CASSQGGTEAFF
TGTGCCAGCAGTCAAGGGGGGACTGAAGCTTTCTTT
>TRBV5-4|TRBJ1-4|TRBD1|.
CASSLRDSNEKLFF
TGTGCCAGCAGCTTGAGGGACAGTAATGAAAAACTGTTTTTT
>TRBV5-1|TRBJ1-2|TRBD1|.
CASSFRTGDYGYTF
TGCGCCAGCAGCTTCCGGACAGGGGACTATGGCTACACCTTC
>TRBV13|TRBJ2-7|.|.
CASSPSGELGSYEQYF
TGTGCCAGCAGCCCCTCGGGGGAACTTGGCTCCTACGAGCAGTACTTC
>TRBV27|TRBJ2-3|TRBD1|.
CASSFRTGVDTQYF
TGTGCCAGCAGTTTCCGGACAGGGGTGGATACGCAGTATTTT
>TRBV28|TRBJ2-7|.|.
CASTTLAPYEQYF
TGTGCCAGCACCACCCTGGCCCCCTACGAGCAGTACTTC
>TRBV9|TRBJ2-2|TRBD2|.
CASSVAAGAGELFF
TGTGCCAGCAGCGTAGCAGCGGGAGCCGGGGAGCTGTTTTTT
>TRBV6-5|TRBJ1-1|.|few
CASRSSENTEAFF
TGTGCCAGCAGAAGCAGCGAGAACACTGAAGCTTTCTTT
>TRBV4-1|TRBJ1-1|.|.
CASSARSSRTYTEAFF
TGCGCCAGCAGCGCCCGGTCCTCCAGGACTTACACTGAAGCTTTCTTT
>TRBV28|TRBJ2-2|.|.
CASREGTGNTGELFF
TGTGCCAGCAGAGAGGGAACAGGGAACACCGGGGAGCTGTTTTTT
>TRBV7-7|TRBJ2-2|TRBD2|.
CASSSPGTMNGELFF
TGTGCTAGCAGCTCCCCGGGGACTATGAACGGGGAGCTGTTTTTT
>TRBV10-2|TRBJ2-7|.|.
CASSGTAVFEQYF
TGCGCCAGCAGTGGGACAGCTGTGTTCGAGCAGTACTTC
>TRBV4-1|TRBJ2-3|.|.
CASSQVGGSTDTQYF
TGCGCCAGCAGCCAAGTCGGAGGGAGCACAGATACGCAGTATTTT
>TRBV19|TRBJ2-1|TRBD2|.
CASSIWTSGIIMSSYNEQFF
TGTGCCAGTAGTATTTGGACTAGCGGGATAATAATGAGCTCCTACAATGAGCAGTTCTTC
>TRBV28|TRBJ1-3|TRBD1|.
CASRTGGARSGNTIYF
TGTGCCAGCAGAACAGGGGGCGCAAGGTCTGGAAACACCATATATTTT
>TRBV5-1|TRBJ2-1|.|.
CASSLAFGGTQYNEQFF
TGCGCCAGCAGCTTGGCCTTTGGCGGGACCCAATACAATGAGCAGTTCTTC
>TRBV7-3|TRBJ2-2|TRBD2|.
CASSLAGLANTGELFF
TGTGCCAGCAGCTTAGCGGGACTAGCGAACACCGGGGAGCTGTTTTTT
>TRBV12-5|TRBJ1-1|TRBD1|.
CASGQGQIMNTEAFF
TGTGCTAGTGGTCAGGGACAGATCATGAACACTGAAGCTTTCTTT
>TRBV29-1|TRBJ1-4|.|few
CSVALSRHFFLSSNEKLFF
TGCAGCGTTGCCCTCAGTCGACACTTCTTTCTTTCTTCGAATGAAAAACTGTTTTTT
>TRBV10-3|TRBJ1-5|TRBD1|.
CATNPSWGQGAGQPQHF
TGTGCCACGAACCCCTCTTGGGGACAGGGGGCAGGCCAGCCCCAGCATTTT
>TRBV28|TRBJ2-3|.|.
CASSSEGSTDTQYF
TGTGCCAGCAGTTCTGAGGGAAGCACAGATACGCAGTATTTT
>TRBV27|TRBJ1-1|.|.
CASSPGTLMNTEAFF
TGTGCCAGCAGTCCCGGGACACTCATGAACACTGAAGCTTTCTTT
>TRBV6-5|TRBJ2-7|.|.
CASSYSSSLSYEQYF
TGTGCCAGCAGTTACTCAAGTTCCTTATCCTACGAGCAGTACTTC
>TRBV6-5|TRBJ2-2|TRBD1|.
CASSPGTGNTGELFF
TGTGCCAGCAGCCCCGGGACAGGAAACACCGGGGAGCTGTTTTTT
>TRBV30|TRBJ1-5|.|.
CAWSVQEGQPQHF
TGTGCCTGGAGTGTACAGGAGGGCCAGCCCCAGCATTTT
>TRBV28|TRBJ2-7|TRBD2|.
CASKQTQGRASGIPGEQYF
TGTGCCAGCAAGCAGACCCAGGGGCGGGCTAGCGGGATCCCTGGCGAGCAGTACTTC
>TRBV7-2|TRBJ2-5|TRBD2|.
CASSLEVFAGEETQYF
TGTGCCAGCAGCTTAGAGGTTTTCGCGGGGGAAGAGACCCAGTACTTC
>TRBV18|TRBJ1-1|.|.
CASSPYGQNTEAFF
TGTGCCAGCTCACCCTACGGACAGAACACTGAAGCTTTCTTT
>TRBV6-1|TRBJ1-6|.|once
CASRDDSDSPLHF
TGTGCCAGCAGAGACGACAGCGATTCACCCCTCCACTTT
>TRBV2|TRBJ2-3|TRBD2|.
CASRPSGRDTDTQYF
TGTGCCAGCAGACCTAGCGGGAGGGACACAGATACGCAGTATTTT
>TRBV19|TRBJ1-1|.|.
CASRKWGPNTEAFF
TGTGCCAGTAGGAAATGGGGTCCCAACACTGAAGCTTTCTTT
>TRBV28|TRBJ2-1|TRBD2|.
CASSYSGRWDNEQFF
TGTGCCAGCAGTTATAGCGGGAGATGGGACAATGAGCAGTTCTTC
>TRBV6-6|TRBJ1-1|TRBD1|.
CASRRDRVGTEAFF
TGTGCCAGCAGGAGAGACAGGGTCGGCACTGAAGCTTTCTTT
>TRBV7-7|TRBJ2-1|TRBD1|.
CASSLGDRVRYNEQFF
TGTGCTAGCAGCTTGGGGGACAGGGTTCGGTACAATGAGCAGTTCTTC
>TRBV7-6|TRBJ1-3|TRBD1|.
CASSNPTGGLGNTIYF
TGTGCCAGCAGCAACCCGACAGGGGGCCTTGGAAACACCATATATTTT
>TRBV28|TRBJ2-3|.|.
CASSFLAIAKTDTQYF
TGTGCCAGCAGTTTCTTAGCTATAGCAAAAACAGATACGCAGTATTTT
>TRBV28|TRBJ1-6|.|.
CASRWSRNSPLHF
TGTGCCAGCAGGTGGAGCCGAAATTCACCCCTCCACTTT
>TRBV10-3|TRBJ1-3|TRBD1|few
CAISRDSPGNTIYF
TGTGCCATCAGTAGGGACAGCCCTGGAAACACCATATATTTT
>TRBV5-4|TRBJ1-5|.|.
CASSLGGTSNQPQHF
TGTGCCAGCAGCTTGGGGGGGACTAGCAATCAGCCCCAGCATTTT
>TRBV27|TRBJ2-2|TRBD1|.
CASSLSGTVNTGELFF
TGTGCCAGCAGTTTATCAGGGACAGTGAACACCGGGGAGCTGTTTTTT
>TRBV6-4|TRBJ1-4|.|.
CASSEGGAGEKLFF
TGTGCCAGCAGTGAAGGAGGGGCCGGTGAAAAACTGTTTTTT
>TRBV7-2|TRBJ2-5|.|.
CASSLLGVGVEETQYF
TGTGCCAGCAGCTTACTGGGAGTCGGGGTTGAAGAGACCCAGTACTTC
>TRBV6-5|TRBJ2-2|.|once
CASSYEFGGKTGELFF
TGTGCCAGCAGTTACGAGTTTGGGGGAAAAACCGGGGAGCTGTTTTTT